This record covers a single TCR beta chain. The antigen is not known. One end of the junction fails to match germline, which may point to a read error. Both 60 Vbeta primers and 13 Jbeta primers went into the PCR. In the source study's methods: In a later analysis, the count reached roughly 80 million unique TCR beta chains, with 9 million to 11 million shared. Measured with immunoSEQ multiplex PCR; TCRdb has only the in-frame clones, and not every one. V and J calls and clone size are as listed in that table; D and trimming were resolved from the DNA. The sample shows roughly 93,000 clones, approximately 80% of them seen only once. Germline CDR1 is SEHNR and CDR2 is FQNEAQ (reference sequence). The CDR3 spans 17 residues. The data originate from a study of cytomegalovirus exposure and HLA in healthy donors. The wider study: A data release that came early held approximately 92 million unique TCRs from HLA-typed donors.

General study findings and limits: According to the study, 160 or so TCR beta chains were cytomegalovirus-associated. Presence/absence results assume similar sequencing depth per donor, which may not hold.

The receptor comes from a man aged 40-55 years in good health and CMV-seronegative. This rearrangement joins TRBV7-9 to TRBJ2-7, with D perhaps TRBD2 (5 bases). Sequencing used PBMCs. The CDR3 protein is CSSSTPVGASRPYEQYF. As DNA, the CDR3 is TGTTCCAGCAGCACCCCGGTGGGAGCTTCGCGCCCCTACGAGCAGTACTTC.